The entry below gives a single TCR beta chain sequence along with its context. It has no known antigen specificity. No quality values exist for individual bases; no much larger clone is one base distant. The immunoSEQ Assay, a bias-controlled multiplex PCR, was used to amplify TCRbeta CDR3 regions from genomic DNA. For the original study's pipeline: Nucleated cell counts per sample were estimated from amplification of reference gene primers within the assay. To quantify the absolute abundance of each unique TCRbeta CDR3 rearrangement, sequence reads were collapsed and filtered. For each sample, productive Simpson clonality was calculated as the square root of Simpson's diversity index over productive rearrangements. As stored in TCRdb, this immuneACCESS dataset retains in-frame rearrangements with V and J assigned. A fraction of the clones does not appear; measured against another copy, unresolved V genes explain less than half of the discrepancy, and the remainder lacks a known reason. That table gives V, J and clone size, and the DNA gave D and trimming. Present in this sample are approximately 220,000 clones, roughly nine tenths of which were seen just once. About 2% of the sample comes from the top ten.

The collaborating institutions used their own protocols to collect whole blood in K2EDTA tubes. Collaborator samples were shipped for TCRbeta analysis as frozen whole blood, isolated PBMCs, or DNA extracted from either sample type. V is shortened by 0 bases, J by 1 base, and the region joining them spans 10 bases. The CDR3 numbers 16 residues from cysteine through phenylalanine. Just CDR3 DNA is preserved here, 48 bases in frame from base 1. The germline V gene (reference sequence) yields GTSNPN for CDR1 and SVGIG for CDR2. This sample was taken from a study of blood T cell repertoires in COVID-19 (dated by TCRdb to the early 2020s). With respect to the entire study: Collaborator samples came from the United States, Italy and Spain and covered acute and convalescent phases of COVID-19. The material from the prospective study consisted of cDNA or gDNA derived from T cells, B-cell-depleted T cells, or PBMCs. Subjects who had been exposed to COVID-19, were actively infected with it, or had recovered from it provided the deeply sampled blood TCRbeta repertoires that made up the dataset. A freely available public database, intended as a resource for researchers studying the immune response to SARS-CoV-2, is where the repertoires were released. The samples were drawn from the first 160 participants of the ongoing ImmuneRACE study and from 950 to 1,500 subjects provided by 6 global collaborators. A de-identified subject ID, COVID-19 status, age in years and sex were almost always included in the sample metadata. HLA class I and class II types, where available, came from metadata supplied by the sample provider rather than from assay-based typing. Summary of the overall study and its limitations: The quantity of clinical and demographic metadata differed by source and by participant and was supplied without curation.

Source material: peripheral blood. The receptor's source is a woman aged 45-59 years with acute or convalescent COVID-19. The rearrangement joined TRBV30 to TRBJ1-6, with the D gene not confidently named. The nucleotide sequence reads as follows: TGTGCCTGGAGTGTCCACCGGGGATCCTATAATTCACCCCTCCACTTT. It is translated as CAWSVHRGSYNSPLHF.